This passage covers 30 T cell receptor beta chains from one sample sequenced in a study of type 1 regulatory T cells. These receptors have no known antigen. TCRdb processed the reads anew with MiXCR; each CDR3 protein has one entry. The sample includes tens of thousands of distinct CDR3 sequences, less than 15% of them seen just once. Sequences were obtained from cultured non-Tr1 T cells, either the whole culture or a sorted T cell fraction (not recorded which). The receptor source for this set is a human donor in good health.

This clonotype appeared many times. The chain links TRBV5-6 to TRBJ2-1, with 7 bases aligning to TRBD2. CDR3 length: 17 amino acids. V shed 4 bases and J 1 base; nucleotides not matched to a gene: 11. The germline V gene has CDR1 SGHDT and CDR2 YYEEEE. The CDR3 bases are TGTGCCAGCAGCCTTTCTCGTGGGAGGGAGTCCTACAATGAGCAGTTCTTC. It is translated as CASSLSRGRESYNEQFF.

This clonotype turned up a few times. CDR3 loop: CASSKGATEAFF. The CDR3 nucleotides are TGCGCCAGCAGCAAGGGGGCTACTGAAGCTTTCTTT. The chain is built from TRBV5-1 and TRBJ1-1; 7 bases map to TRBD1. CDR1 is SGHRS and CDR2 is YFSETQ in the germline V gene. V lost 4 bases to trimming and J lost 5 bases; unmatched junction nucleotides: 2. This CDR3 contains 12 residues. The full variable domain, in which reference TRBV5-1 and TRBJ1-1 provide the parts outside the CDR3, is KAGVTQTPRYLIKTRGQQVTLSCSPISGHRSVSWYQQTPGQGLQFLFEYFSETQRNKGNFPGRFSGRQFSNSRSEMNVSTLELGDSALYLCASSKGATEAFFGQGTRLTVV.

A word on this clonotype: A read error may be the cause here, since a much bigger clone is one base away. J is TRBJ1-1 and V is TRBV28; TRBD1 agrees at 9 bases. There are 14 residues in the CDR3. Germline V lookup: CDR1 MDHEN, CDR2 SYDVKM. The CDR3 nucleotides are TGTGTCAGCAGGACCCCCGGGACAGGGAGGGAAGCTTTCTTT. As protein: CVSRTPGTGREAFF.

This clonotype has at least ten counts. The V call is TRBV12-3 or TRBV12-4, the J call TRBJ2-4, with TRBD2 matching over 8 bases. The CDR3 spans 15 residues. J lost 6 bases, V lost 3 bases, and 7 bases had no gene match. In DNA, the CDR3 is TGTGCCAGCAGTTTCCGCACTAGCGGAACAAACATTCAGTACTTC. This translates into CASSFRTSGTNIQYF.

The V and J genes are TRBV28 and TRBJ2-5, with 9 bases aligning to TRBD1. CDR1 is MDHEN, CDR2 SYDVKM, per germline. V lost 2 bases, J lost 7 bases, and 11 bases stayed unmatched. CDR3 length: 16 residues. The CDR3 DNA follows: TGTGCCAGCAGTTTAAGGGGACAGGGACTACAATGGACCCAGTACTTC. It encodes CASSLRGQGLQWTQYF.

The rearrangement joins TRBV6-1 to TRBJ1-5; D is unclear. The CDR3 spans 10 residues. Trimming shortened V by 4 bases and J by 6 bases, and 1 base separated the two germline ends. Germline assignment: CDR1 MNHNS and CDR2 SASEGT. The CDR3 sequence is CASSVQPQHF. Written as DNA, the CDR3 is TGTGCCAGCAGTGTTCAGCCCCAGCATTTT.

V and J are TRBV20-1 and TRBJ2-5, with 11 nucleotides matching TRBD2. Per germline, CDR1 DFQATT and CDR2 SNEGSKA (reference sequence). V trimming: 3 bases; J trimming: 0 bases; junction bases outside the gene matches: 6. The CDR3 has 16 residues. The CDR3 spells CSARSGTSGNQETQYF. The CDR3 bases are TGCAGTGCTAGGTCCGGGACTAGCGGAAACCAAGAGACCCAGTACTTC.

This clonotype was seen repeatedly, ten times or more. The chain has TRBV29-1 and TRBJ2-7, with D perhaps TRBD1 (6 bases). Between the trimmed V and J ends, which lost 7 bases and 6 bases, there was a span of 19 bases. The CDR3 contains 13 residues. Germline V CDR1 and CDR2: SQVTM, ANQGSEA. The CDR3 sequence is CSASKGQRLEQYF. The CDR3 coding sequence is TGCAGCGCCTCAAAAGGACAGCGTCTCGAGCAGTACTTC.

The table lists this clonotype with many counts. DNA for the CDR3: TGTGCCAGCAGCTTAAGGACAGGGTCCCTCCTCGAGCAGTACTTC. It is translated as CASSLRTGSLLEQYF. The gene calls are TRBV7-9 and TRBJ2-7; 8 nucleotides align to TRBD1. Losses at the gene ends were 2 bases for V and 6 bases for J; bases not matched to a gene: 9. Germline CDR1 reads SEHNR; CDR2 reads FQNEAQ (reference sequence). This CDR3 has 15 residues. The whole variable domain, remainder taken from reference TRBV7-9 and TRBJ2-7, is DTGVSQNPRHKITKRGQNVTFRCDPISEHNRLYWYRQTLGQGPEFLTYFQNEAQLEKSRLLSDRFSAERPKGSFSTLEIQRTEQGDSAMYLCASSLRTGSLLEQYFGPGTRLTVT.

The sample holds many counts of this clonotype. The chain couples TRBV5-1 to TRBJ2-5; D gene uncertain. There are 14 residues in the CDR3. V was shortened by 4 bases and J by 3 bases, with 13 bases between the two germline ends. From germline, CDR1 is SGHRS and CDR2 YFSETQ. The CDR3 region has the DNA TGCGCCAGCAGCCGGGCTGGAATTGAAGAGACCCAGTACTTC. Encoded protein: CASSRAGIEETQYF.

With respect to this clonotype: A much bigger clone sits one base away, suggesting this may be a read error. The chain uses TRBV5-1 and TRBJ2-2; D is unclear. In germline, CDR1 is SGHRS, CDR2 YFSETQ. Trimming removed 4 bases at V and 1 base at J, with 5 bases between. CDR3 length: 13 amino acids. In nucleotides, the CDR3 is TGCGCCAGCAGCCGCAAGAACACCGGGGAGCTGTTTTTT. This sequence encodes CASSRKNTGELFF.

This clonotype was counted ten times or more. The chain couples TRBV2 to TRBJ1-5, with D possibly being TRBD1 (5 bases). Between the trimmed V and J ends, which lost 8 bases and 6 bases, there was a span of 17 bases. The CDR3 sequence is 14 residues long. Looked up from germline, CDR1 is SNHLY and CDR2 is FYNNEI. CDR3 in DNA: TGTGCCAGCTCCCGAGATTCAGGGAGTCAGCCCCAGCATTTT. As protein: CASSRDSGSQPQHF.

This clonotype appeared a few times. J is TRBJ2-3 and V is TRBV5-1, with TRBD2 matching over 8 bases. V shed 0 bases, J shed 1 base, and the junction held 10 bases outside the gene matches. In germline, CDR1 is SGHRS, CDR2 YFSETQ. The CDR3 sequence is 18 residues long. This chain's CDR3 is CASSLASRAGARTDTQYF. The DNA of the CDR3 is TGCGCCAGCAGCTTGGCATCTCGAGCGGGAGCCCGCACAGATACGCAGTATTTT.

This clonotype showed up just a few times. J is TRBJ2-3 and V is TRBV6-1; D is uncertain. Trimming stripped 6 bases from V and 1 base from J, with 11 bases between. The CDR3 is 14 amino acids. Germline V gene lookup returns CDR1 MNHNS and CDR2 SASEGT. The CDR3 reads CASRDIVRTDTQYF. The CDR3 nucleotides are TGTGCCAGCAGGGATATAGTCCGCACAGATACGCAGTATTTT.

The CDR3 DNA sequence: TGTGCCAGCAGCGATTCGGGAACTAGTAAGGAGAATGAGCAGTTCTTC. Translated: CASSDSGTSKENEQFF. V and J are TRBV25-1 and TRBJ2-1, with D maybe TRBD2 (5 bases). The CDR3 has 16 residues. With 6 bases removed from V and 7 bases from J, the gap between germline ends came to 22 bases. CDR1 is MGHDK and CDR2 is SYGVNS in the germline V gene.

In this sample, this clonotype turned up many times. The rearrangement joins TRBV20-1 to TRBJ1-1; no clear D gene. The CDR3 spans 12 residues. Trimming took 6 bases from V and 7 from J, leaving 15 bases between them. The germline CDR1 and CDR2 sequences are DFQATT and SNEGSKA (reference sequence). The CDR3: CSAGPSFDEAFF. In DNA, the CDR3 is TGCAGTGCGGGCCCTTCCTTCGATGAAGCTTTCTTT.

Ten or more counts support this clonotype. V and J are TRBV20-1 and TRBJ1-5, with D tentatively TRBD1 (5 bases). Germline V gives CDR1 DFQATT, CDR2 SNEGSKA (reference sequence). This CDR3 comprises 15 residues. The V gene lost 1 base and the J gene lost 2 bases, with 12 bases spanning the gap. The DNA of the CDR3 is TGCAGTGCTAGAGTACAGGAGAAGGGCAATCAGCCCCAGCATTTT. This encodes CSARVQEKGNQPQHF.

This clonotype counts as medium-sized (0.01 to 0.1%). V is TRBV12-3 or TRBV12-4 and J is TRBJ1-5; possibly TRBD1 for D (6 bases). The CDR3 is 15 residues long. V was pared by 3 bases and J by 4 bases, with 13 bases between. CDR3 protein: CASSLGDISNQPQHF. The CDR3 nucleotides are TGTGCCAGCAGTTTGGGGGACATATCAAATCAGCCCCAGCATTTT.

The sample holds many counts of this clonotype. The V and J genes are TRBV2 and TRBJ2-5, with D possibly matching TRBD1 (6 bases). CDR3 length equals 14 residues. Per germline, CDR1 SNHLY and CDR2 FYNNEI. The V end lost 4 bases, the J end lost 5 bases, and 14 bases lay between the germline ends. CDR3 DNA sequence: TGTGCCAGCAGTGGCTGGGGAGACAGGGAGACCCAGTACTTC. Its protein product is CASSGWGDRETQYF.

This clonotype was seen ten or more times. J is TRBJ2-3 and V is TRBV10-2; no definite D call. Looked up from germline, CDR1 is WSHSY and CDR2 is SAAADI. The CDR3 has 13 residues. V lost 6 bases and J lost 2, with 9 bases in between. The CDR3 protein is CASRGSNTDTQYF. The CDR3 DNA sequence: TGCGCCAGCAGGGGTAGCAACACAGATACGCAGTATTTT.

This rearrangement joins TRBV5-4 to TRBJ1-1; perhaps TRBD1 as D (5 bases). The V end lost 4 bases, the J end lost 0 bases, and 13 bases lay between the germline ends. Per the germline V gene, CDR1 is SGHNT and CDR2 is YYREEE (reference sequence). The CDR3 sequence is 15 residues long. This CDR3 is CASSATGRMNTEAFF. The CDR3 region has the DNA TGTGCCAGCAGCGCAACGGGACGTATGAACACTGAAGCTTTCTTT.

This clonotype was seen repeatedly, ten times or more. This rearrangement joins TRBV18 to TRBJ2-7, with TRBD2 identical over 7 bases. V lost 7 bases to trimming and J lost 5 bases; unmatched junction nucleotides: 11. The CDR3 loop spans 14 amino acids. Per the germline V gene, CDR1 is KGHSH and CDR2 is LQKENI. The CDR3, as DNA: TGTGCCAGCTGCCTCGGCGGGAGTTTCGACGAGCAGTACTTC. Amino acids: CASCLGGSFDEQYF.

In this sample, this clonotype turned up a few times. The chain combines TRBV28 with TRBJ1-5, with D perhaps TRBD1 (5 bases). The CDR3 consists of 14 residues. Trimming took 4 bases from V and 6 from J, leaving 13 bases between them. From germline, CDR1 is MDHEN and CDR2 SYDVKM. The CDR3 sequence: CASSSSGRGQPQHF. DNA for the CDR3: TGTGCCAGCAGTTCGTCAGGGAGGGGTCAGCCCCAGCATTTT.

A few counts support this clonotype. The gene calls are TRBV30 and TRBJ2-1; TRBD2 might be the D (5 bases). Trimming shortened V by 3 bases and J by 4 bases, and 22 bases separated the two germline ends. Germline CDR1 and CDR2: GTSNPN and SVGIG (reference sequence). The CDR3 length is 17 residues. The CDR3 spells CAWREHPLKRNYNEQFF. The DNA of the CDR3 is TGTGCCTGGAGAGAGCACCCCTTGAAGCGGAATTACAATGAGCAGTTCTTC. Full variable domain (missing parts from reference TRBV30 and TRBJ2-1): SQTIHQWPATLVQPVGSPLSLECTVEGTSNPNLYWYRQAAGRGLQLLFYSVGIGQISSEVPQNLSASRPQDRQFILSSKKLLLSDSGFYLCAWREHPLKRNYNEQFFGPGTRLTVL.

This clonotype occurred many times. The chain employs TRBV24-1 and TRBJ2-3, with a possible D match to TRBD2 (6 bases). V was trimmed by 9 bases and J by 1 base, leaving 10 bases between them. There are 13 residues in the CDR3. CDR1 KGHDR and CDR2 SFDVKD come from the germline V gene. For the CDR3, the DNA is TGTGCCACCTCCGTAGCGGGCACAGATACGCAGTATTTT. The encoded protein is CATSVAGTDTQYF.

At least ten counts were recorded for this clonotype. This chain uses TRBV6-6 with TRBJ2-7, with 7 positions matching TRBD1. This CDR3 spans 14 amino acids. The V and J ends lost 2 bases and 1 base, in that order; junction bases with no gene match: 2. Germline-derived CDR1 and CDR2 are MNHNY and SVGAGI (reference sequence). CDR3 sequence: CASSYKTGSYEQYF. CDR3 in DNA: TGTGCCAGCAGTTACAAGACAGGGTCCTACGAGCAGTACTTC.

At least ten counts were recorded for this clonotype. This sequence joins TRBV12-3 or TRBV12-4 and TRBJ1-1; 7 bases map to TRBD1. This CDR3 has 15 residues. V lost 0 bases, J lost 5 bases, and 6 bases stayed unmatched. CDR3 region: CASSLAQGRGTEAFF. The DNA of the CDR3 is TGTGCCAGCAGTTTAGCGCAGGGCAGGGGGACTGAAGCTTTCTTT.

This clonotype showed up many times. Here the CDR3 DNA reads TGTGCCAGCAGTCCCACAGGGGGAACGTACAATGAGCAGTTCTTC. This translates into CASSPTGGTYNEQFF. The chain is built from TRBV27 and TRBJ2-1; the match to TRBD1 covers 8 bases. The germline V gene has CDR1 MNHEY and CDR2 SMNVEV (reference sequence). The CDR3 extends over 15 amino acids. J gave up 4 bases and V 5 bases, and 7 bases lay outside the gene matches.

This clonotype was detected many times. This chain joins TRBV7-8 and TRBJ2-1, with 8 bases fitting TRBD2. CDR3 length: 15 residues. Germline V gene sequence: CDR1 SGHVS, CDR2 FQNEAQ. Trimming cost V 1 base and J 5 bases; bases outside gene matches: 4. For the CDR3, the DNA is TGTGCCAGCAGCTTAGGTTGGCGGGGGGACAATGAGCAGTTCTTC. This translates into CASSLGWRGDNEQFF. Together with reference TRBV7-8 and TRBJ2-1, the CDR3 gives the full variable domain: GAGVSQSPRYKVAKRGQDVALRCDPISGHVSLFWYQQALGQGPEFLTYFQNEAQLDKSGLPSDRFFAERPEGSVSTLKIQRTQQEDSAVYLCASSLGWRGDNEQFFGPGTRLTVL.

By sample fraction, this clonotype is medium-sized. The rearrangement uses TRBV7-3 and TRBJ1-3; no clear D gene. CDR1 is SGHTA, CDR2 FQGTGA, per germline. The CDR3 sequence is 16 residues long. Trimming stripped 7 bases from V and 4 bases from J, with 20 bases between. In DNA form, the CDR3 reads TGTGCCAGCAACCTGGGCGGGGATCTGGGGGGAAACACCATATATTTT. This codes for CASNLGGDLGGNTIYF.